This T cell receptor (beta chain) was sequenced in a study of PD-1 blockade in classical Hodgkin lymphoma. Study-wide points: Baseline diversity was lower in partial responders and progressors than complete responders. CD4+ TCR diversity, unlike CD8+, climbed significantly by C4D1.

There are 13 residues in the CDR3. Germline V gives CDR1 MNHNY, CDR2 SVGAGI (reference sequence). The V gene lost 1 base and the J gene lost 1 base, with 4 bases spanning the gap. Generated by immunoSEQ multiplex PCR, the TCRdb table keeps only in-frame clones and is missing some. Of about 43,000 clones in the sample, approximately 70% were seen once. Relapse was seen in all patients after autologous stem cell transplantation, and brentuximab vedotin exposure was variable. Of note for this clone: No antigen is known for it.

The TCR was taken from a human donor with classical Hodgkin lymphoma. V usage is TRBV6-6 and J usage is TRBJ1-1; D is unresolved. The sample here was peripheral blood mononuclear cells (PBMCs), taken before the second cycle of nivolumab. The CDR3 sequence: CASSYFRNTEAFF. CDR3 DNA sequence: TGTGCCAGCAGTTACTTCAGGAACACTGAAGCTTTCTTT.